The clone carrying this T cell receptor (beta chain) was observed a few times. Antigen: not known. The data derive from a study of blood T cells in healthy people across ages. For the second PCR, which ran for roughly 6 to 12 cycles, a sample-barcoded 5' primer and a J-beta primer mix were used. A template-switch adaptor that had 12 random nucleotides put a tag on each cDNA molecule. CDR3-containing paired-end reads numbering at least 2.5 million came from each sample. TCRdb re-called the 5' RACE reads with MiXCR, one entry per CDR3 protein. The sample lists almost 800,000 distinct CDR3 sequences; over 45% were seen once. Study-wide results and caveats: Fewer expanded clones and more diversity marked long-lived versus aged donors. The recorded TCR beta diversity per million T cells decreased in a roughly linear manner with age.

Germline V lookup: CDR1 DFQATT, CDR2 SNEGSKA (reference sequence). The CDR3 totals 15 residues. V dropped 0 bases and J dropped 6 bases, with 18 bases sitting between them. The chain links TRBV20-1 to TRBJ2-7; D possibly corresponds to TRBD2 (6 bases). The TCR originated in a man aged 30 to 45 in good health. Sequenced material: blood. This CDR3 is CSARDGTSPTLEQYF. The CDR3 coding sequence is TGCAGTGCTAGAGATGGCACTAGCCCGACCCTCGAGCAGTACTTC.